This TCR beta chain is from a study of T cell repertoires in cytomegalovirus infection. Study-wide context: Indicated by public TCR beta signatures were CMV infection and matching HLA type.

With regard to this clonotype: Its antigen is currently unknown.

Germline V CDR1 and CDR2: SGDLS, YYNGEE. This CDR3 region has 16 residues. Trimming at V came to 0 bases and at J to 5 bases, leaving 7 bases not matched to a gene. Broader study findings: It was HLA-C-restricted CMV-specific TCR beta clonotypes that dominated the response ex vivo. The cumulative frequency of public TCR beta families distinguished individuals who carried CMV together with the relevant HLA.

Using its own MiXCR run on the reads, TCRdb lists one record per CDR3 protein. The sample carries some 100,000 distinct CDR3 sequences, roughly a quarter recorded once. The chain uses TRBV9 and TRBJ2-5, with TRBD2 identical over 10 bases. Material: CD8+ T cells from PBMCs. This TCR was sampled from a human donor in good health (CMV status not recorded). Some clones in this sample may be carry-over from other donors' samples. The CDR3 nucleotides read TGTGCCAGCAGCGTAGATGAGCGGGGGGGCCGTGAGACCCAGTACTTC. It is translated as CASSVDERGGRETQYF.